Presented here are 32 T cell receptor beta chains from one specimen sequenced in a study of cytomegalovirus exposure and HLA in healthy donors (dated by TCRdb to 2016 to 2017). The method behind the library was the immunoSEQ multiplex PCR assay. The table was pulled from immuneACCESS by TCRdb, which kept in-frame rearrangements only. Such tables lose some clones; where checked, under half of the loss comes from unresolved V genes, and the rest has no known cause. A total of about 130,000 clones appear in this sample, roughly 93% of them only once. Of the sample, approximately 1.3% is held by the ten largest clones. Input material: PBMCs. These receptors were taken from a young woman in good health and CMV-seronegative.

This clone was seen only a few times. The genes are TRBV11-2 and TRBJ2-2, with 7 bases aligning to TRBD1. After removal of 2 bases from V and 3 bases from J, the junction contained 9 bases not matched to a gene. Germline values: CDR1 SGHAT, CDR2 FQNNGV. CDR3 size: 17 residues. As DNA, the CDR3 is TGTGCCAGCAGCTTAAGGGCAGGGGGTCGGGACACCGGGGAGCTGTTTTTT. This encodes CASSLRAGGRDTGELFF. The full variable domain, its missing parts supplied by reference TRBV11-2 and TRBJ2-2, is EAGVAQSPRYKIIEKRQSVAFWCNPISGHATLYWYQQILGQGPKLLIQFQNNGVVDDSQLPKDRFSAERLKGVDSTLKIQPAKLEDSAVYLCASSLRAGGRDTGELFFGEGSRLTVL.

About this clone: The sample has other DNA sequences that encode this CDR3 too. This chain uses TRBV28 with TRBJ1-2, with a tentative D call TRBD1 (5 bases). Germline assignment: CDR1 MDHEN and CDR2 SYDVKM. The germline V and J ends were trimmed by 4 bases and 4 bases, with 10 bases remaining between them. CDR3 length: 13 residues. Here the CDR3 reads CASSSGGVYGYTF. CDR3 DNA: TGTGCCAGCAGTTCTGGGGGGGTCTATGGCTACACCTTC.

The rearrangement links TRBV18 to TRBJ2-3, with TRBD2 matching 8 bases. The CDR3 is made up of 15 amino acids. V dropped 0 bases and J dropped 10; count of bases not matched to a gene: 9. The germline gives CDR1 KGHSH, CDR2 LQKENI. CDR3 residues: CASSPPSGALGAQYF. In DNA, the CDR3 is TGTGCCAGCTCACCACCTAGCGGGGCGCTCGGCGCGCAGTATTTT.

The rearrangement links TRBV5-6 to TRBJ1-2; maybe TRBD1 (6 bases). Trimming stripped 0 bases from V and 5 bases from J, with 14 bases between. CDR3 size: 15 residues. CDR1 and CDR2 (germline): SGHDT, YYEEEE. This chain's CDR3 is CASSLGGGPGYGYTF. The CDR3 bases are TGTGCCAGCAGCTTGGGAGGGGGACCTGGATATGGCTACACCTTC.

The chain uses TRBV28 and TRBJ1-5, with 7 nucleotides matching TRBD1. V lost 7 bases to trimming and J lost 4 bases; unmatched junction nucleotides: 16. Germline V gene data show CDR1 as MDHEN and CDR2 as SYDVKM. CDR3 length: 17 amino acids. The CDR3 nucleotides are TGTGCCAGCACCGAAATGGACAGGCTTTTTGGGAATCAGCCCCAGCATTTT. It yields the protein CASTEMDRLFGNQPQHF.

The chain couples TRBV5-1 to TRBJ2-7, with a weak D call TRBD1 (5 bases). The CDR3 length is 14 residues. Trimming cost V 4 bases and J 3 bases, with 14 bases left between them. Germline V gene sequence: CDR1 SGHRS, CDR2 YFSETQ. DNA for the CDR3: TGCGCCAGCAGCCTTCAGGGATTTGGCTACGAGCAGTACTTC. Translating it yields CASSLQGFGYEQYF.

The gene calls are TRBV11-3 and TRBJ2-5; D not certain. The V end was cut by 1 base, the J end by 2 bases, with 5 bases between. CDR1 SGHNT and CDR2 YENEEA come from the germline V gene. The CDR3 spans 13 residues. The CDR3: CASSLGVQETQYF. The CDR3 DNA reads as TGTGCCAGCAGCTTAGGCGTACAAGAGACCCAGTACTTC.

CDR3 sequence (DNA): TGTGCCAGCAGCCCCGGCGGCATCTATAGCAATCAGCCCCAGCATTTT. Translation gives CASSPGGIYSNQPQHF. The V and J genes are TRBV28 and TRBJ1-5; no firm D call. The CDR3 is 16 amino acids. Germline V gene lookup returns CDR1 MDHEN and CDR2 SYDVKM. V was cut by 6 bases and J by 0 bases, with 15 bases left in between.

The gene calls are TRBV6-1 and TRBJ1-4; TRBD1 aligns across 7 bases. V shed 3 bases, J shed 8 bases, and the junction held 9 bases outside the gene matches. Germline CDR1 and CDR2: MNHNS and SASEGT. The CDR3 totals 15 residues. The CDR3 sequence is CASSEGAGGLEKLFF. CDR3 nucleotide sequence: TGTGCCAGCAGTGAGGGGGCAGGGGGATTGGAAAAACTGTTTTTT.

The rearrangement links TRBV5-1 to TRBJ2-5; D is uncertain. The V end was cut by 7 bases, the J end by 5 bases, with 15 bases between. Per the germline V gene, CDR1 is SGHRS and CDR2 is YFSETQ. The CDR3 covers 13 residues. The CDR3 region is CASFLPRAETQYF. CDR3 in DNA: TGCGCCAGCTTCCTTCCCCGCGCGGAGACCCAGTACTTC.

The rearrangement uses TRBV4-2 and TRBJ2-1, with TRBD2 matching 9 bases. Germline trimming cut 0 bases from V and 2 bases from J; bases unmatched to any gene: 11. Germline V gene data show CDR1 as LGHNA and CDR2 as YNFKEQ. This CDR3 has 19 amino acids. Here the CDR3 reads CASSQEGLAGVGAYNEQFF. In DNA, the CDR3 is TGTGCCAGCAGCCAAGAAGGATTAGCGGGAGTAGGGGCCTACAATGAGCAGTTCTTC.

The V and J genes are TRBV9 and TRBJ1-3, with 7 bases fitting TRBD1. The trim removed 3 bases at V and 3 bases at J, leaving 3 bases unmatched. Germline V gene data show CDR1 as SGDLS and CDR2 as YYNGEE. The CDR3 consists of 14 residues. This CDR3 reads CASSAGGSGNTIYF. Written as DNA, the CDR3 is TGTGCCAGCAGCGCAGGGGGTAGTGGAAACACCATATATTTT.

The rearrangement uses TRBV6-1 and TRBJ2-7; no reliable D call. The V end lost 2 bases, the J end lost 2 bases, and 10 bases lay between the germline ends. This CDR3 comprises 14 residues. In germline, CDR1 is MNHNS, CDR2 SASEGT. The CDR3 loop reads CASSEMYTTYEQYF. The CDR3 DNA follows: TGTGCCAGCAGTGAAATGTACACGACCTACGAGCAGTACTTC.

This clone was found once. The chain couples TRBV2 to TRBJ1-4; 7 nucleotides line up with TRBD1. Germline assignment: CDR1 SNHLY and CDR2 FYNNEI. Trimming cost V 4 bases and J 5 bases; bases outside gene matches: 7. The CDR3 extends over 15 amino acids. The CDR3 sequence is CASSGRQGHNEKLFF. The CDR3, as DNA: TGTGCCAGCAGTGGTCGACAGGGCCACAATGAAAAACTGTTTTTT.

This chain joins TRBV10-2 and TRBJ1-2; the match to TRBD1 covers 9 bases. The CDR3 consists of 15 residues. Germline V gene data show CDR1 as WSHSY and CDR2 as SAAADI. J was trimmed by 5 bases and V by 3 bases; bases with no gene match: 7. The CDR3 DNA is TGCGCCAGCAGTGACCTTACAGGGGGCCGATATGGCTACACCTTC. As protein: CASSDLTGGRYGYTF.

V gene TRBV10-3 combines with J gene TRBJ2-7; the D gene is possibly TRBD2 (6 bases). The ends were cut back, 5 bases at V and 2 bases at J, with 13 bases in the middle. The length of the CDR3 is 14 residues. From germline, CDR1 is ENHRY and CDR2 SYGVKD. In DNA form, the CDR3 reads TGTGCCATCAGTACCGGGACTGAAACCTACGAGCAGTACTTC. As protein: CAISTGTETYEQYF.

This rearrangement joins TRBV5-6 to TRBJ1-2, with 8 bases lining up with TRBD1. Per the germline V gene, CDR1 is SGHDT and CDR2 is YYEEEE. J lost 8 bases, V lost 2 bases, and 8 bases had no gene match. The CDR3 is 14 amino acids. CDR3 in DNA: TGTGCCAGCAGCTTATCGGGACAGGTCGCAGGCTACACCTTC. Translation gives CASSLSGQVAGYTF.

The V gene is TRBV2, the J gene TRBJ1-1; 8 positions match TRBD1. With 6 bases clipped from V and 8 bases from J, the junction kept 8 bases outside the gene matches. The CDR3 consists of 13 residues. Germline assignment: CDR1 SNHLY and CDR2 FYNNEI. For the CDR3, the DNA is TGTGCCAGCAGCTCCGGACAGGGCGCGGAAGCTTTCTTT. Translated, it gives CASSSGQGAEAFF.

This chain uses TRBV6-1 with TRBJ2-1; TRBD2 agrees at 10 bases. J was trimmed by 5 bases and V by 8 bases; bases with no gene match: 3. Germline CDR1 MNHNS, CDR2 SASEGT. The CDR3 extends over 13 amino acids. The CDR3 here is CASDGLADNEQFF. For the CDR3, the DNA is TGTGCCAGCGATGGACTAGCGGACAATGAGCAGTTCTTC.

The chain uses TRBV2 and TRBJ1-4, with 7 nucleotides matching TRBD1. The CDR3 loop spans 15 amino acids. The junction had 10 bases not matched to a gene; V was cut back by 5 bases and J by 7 bases. CDR1 and CDR2 (germline): SNHLY, FYNNEI. The chain's CDR3 is CASSRDRVRGEKLFF. DNA of the CDR3: TGTGCCAGCAGTCGCGACAGGGTGAGGGGTGAAAAACTGTTTTTT.

The chain is built from TRBV11-1 and TRBJ1-2, with 7 bases lining up with TRBD1. Germline V gene data show CDR1 as SGHAT and CDR2 as FQDESV (reference sequence). The length of the CDR3 is 13 residues. V lost 3 bases, J lost 3 bases, and 1 base stayed unmatched. The CDR3 nucleotides are TGTGCCAGCAGCTTCGGGACAGACTATGGCTACACCTTC. Amino acid sequence: CASSFGTDYGYTF.

The rearrangement uses TRBV6-1 and TRBJ1-4, with D perhaps TRBD1 (6 bases). Trimming took off 3 bases at V and 6 bases at J, with 11 bases between the two ends. This CDR3 has 14 amino acids. Germline CDR1 is MNHNS and CDR2 is SASEGT. CDR3 in amino acids: CASSDRGNYEKLFF. The CDR3 coding sequence is TGTGCCAGCAGTGATAGGGGGAATTATGAAAAACTGTTTTTT.

This chain links TRBV7-6 with TRBJ2-7; D is uncertain. The CDR3 has 12 amino acids. V lost 8 bases to trimming and J lost 6 bases, with 14 bases between them. The germline gives CDR1 SGHVS, CDR2 FNYEAQ. In DNA form, the CDR3 reads TGTGCCAGCGTGTCCCCCGCAGGCGAGCAGTACTTC. Its translation is CASVSPAGEQYF.

The genes are TRBV30 and TRBJ2-7; D not certain. This CDR3 contains 12 residues. Trimming cost V 1 base and J 12 bases, with 16 bases left between them. Germline CDR1 GTSNPN, CDR2 SVGIG (reference sequence). DNA for the CDR3: TGTGCCTGGAGTGCACTGAGACTCATGCTGTACTTC. This codes for CAWSALRLMLYF.

The chain is built from TRBV29-1 and TRBJ2-7; D is unresolved. Germline CDR1 reads SQVTM; CDR2 reads ANQGSEA. V shed 3 bases and J shed 4 bases, with 7 bases lying between them. The CDR3 extends over 11 amino acids. The CDR3 nucleotides read TGCAGCGTTGATTTCAGGTACGAGCAGTACTTC. It yields the protein CSVDFRYEQYF.

The CDR3 DNA sequence: TGCAGCGTTGGGACAGGGGTCACCGGGGAGCTGTTTTTT. Translation: CSVGTGVTGELFF. J is TRBJ2-2 and V is TRBV29-1; 9 positions agree with TRBD1. Germline trimming cut 4 bases from V and 4 bases from J; bases unmatched to any gene: 1. The CDR3 is 13 amino acids. Germline-derived CDR1 and CDR2 are SQVTM and ANQGSEA.

The CDR3 nucleotides read TGTGCCAGCAGCTTGGCCGAGTCACCAGGGGAGACCCAGTACTTC. Translation gives CASSLAESPGETQYF. The V gene is TRBV5-5, the J gene TRBJ2-5; perhaps TRBD1 as D (5 bases). Germline V gene lookup returns CDR1 SGHKS and CDR2 YYEKEE (reference sequence). V lost 0 bases, J lost 5 bases, and 14 bases lay in between. The CDR3 has 15 residues.

The V and J genes are TRBV5-1 and TRBJ1-1; TRBD1 is a possible D gene (5 bases). CDR1 is SGHRS, CDR2 YFSETQ, per germline. This CDR3 is built from 14 residues. The V end was cut by 8 bases, the J end by 5 bases, with 19 bases between. The CDR3 loop reads CASTQSQGETEAFF. CDR3 DNA: TGCGCCAGTACCCAGTCCCAGGGCGAAACTGAAGCTTTCTTT.

This sequence joins TRBV10-3 and TRBJ2-3; D unclear. The CDR3 consists of 14 residues. The germline CDR1 and CDR2 sequences are ENHRY and SYGVKD. Trimming stripped 6 bases from V and 3 bases from J, with 13 bases between. The chain's CDR3 is CAISDSLGTDTQYF. In DNA form, the CDR3 reads TGTGCCATCAGCGACTCCTTAGGTACAGATACGCAGTATTTT.

This chain uses TRBV6-5 with TRBJ1-5, with D unresolved. Trimming took off 8 bases at V and 3 bases at J, with 11 bases between the two ends. The CDR3 covers 13 residues. In germline, CDR1 is MNHEY, CDR2 SVGAGI. CDR3 nucleotides: TGTGCCAGCGCCCGAGGGTCCAATCAGCCCCAGCATTTT. Protein: CASARGSNQPQHF.

This clone was seen just once. J is TRBJ2-5 and V is TRBV6-5; TRBD2 agrees at 14 bases. Germline CDR1 and CDR2: MNHEY and SVGAGI. V lost 4 bases to trimming and J lost 2 bases; unmatched junction nucleotides: 3. The CDR3 sequence is 16 residues long. The CDR3 protein is CASSSGLAGGQETQYF. The CDR3 DNA reads TGTGCCAGCAGTTCAGGACTAGCGGGGGGACAAGAGACCCAGTACTTC.

The V gene is TRBV7-3, the J gene TRBJ1-1, with 7 bases that match TRBD1. In germline, CDR1 is SGHTA, CDR2 FQGTGA. CDR3 length: 15 amino acids. Trimming took 4 bases from V and 1 from J; bases not matched to a gene: 6. CDR3 sequence: CASSSKGQPNTEAFF. The CDR3 DNA reads TGTGCCAGCAGCTCAAAGGGACAGCCGAACACTGAAGCTTTCTTT.